This T cell receptor (beta chain) was sequenced for a study of beta chain features in type 1 diabetes. The wider study: The patient and healthy donor groups were comparable for age, gender and cell yields.

Every bit of the isolated RNA underwent reverse transcription, so sequencing read expressed TCRB transcripts. An average of about 3.5 million reads was obtained for naive, central memory and regulatory T cell samples. The method was immunoSEQ multiplex PCR; TCRdb's version includes in-frame clones alone and lacks a portion of them. The table has some 360,000 clones, around a fifth seen once. Cells sorted by CD45RO/CCR7/CD25/CD127/CD95/CD27 comprised CD4+ naive, central memory, regulatory and stem cell-like memory cells. This clone appeared a few times. Its antigen remains unidentified. Germline CDR1 reads SGDLS; CDR2 reads YYNGEE. The V segment lost 3 bases and the J segment 1 base; nucleotides outside the gene matches: 1. There are 14 residues in the CDR3. General observations from the study: Among patients with Type 1 diabetes, TCRB CDR3s were moderately but significantly shorter in every one of the four CD4+ subsets.

The TCR sequence derives from a young woman in good health. V gene TRBV9 combines with J gene TRBJ1-1; TRBD1 aligns across 9 bases. The material sequenced was naive CD4+ T cells from blood. The CDR3 sequence is CASSATGGNTEAFF. The CDR3 DNA sequence: TGTGCCAGCAGCGCGACAGGGGGGAACACTGAAGCTTTCTTT.